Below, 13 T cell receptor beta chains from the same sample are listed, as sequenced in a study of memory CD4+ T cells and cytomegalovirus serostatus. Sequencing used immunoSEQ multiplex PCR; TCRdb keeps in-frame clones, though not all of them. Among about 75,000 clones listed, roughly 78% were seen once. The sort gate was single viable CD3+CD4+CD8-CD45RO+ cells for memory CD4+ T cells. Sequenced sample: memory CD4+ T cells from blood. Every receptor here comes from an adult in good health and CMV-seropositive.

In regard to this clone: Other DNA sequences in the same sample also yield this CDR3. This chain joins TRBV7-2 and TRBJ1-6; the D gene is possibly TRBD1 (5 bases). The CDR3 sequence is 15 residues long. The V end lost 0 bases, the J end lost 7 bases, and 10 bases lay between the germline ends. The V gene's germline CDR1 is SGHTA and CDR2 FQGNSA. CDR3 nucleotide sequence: TGTGCCAGCAGCTTAGCGGGACCTCCCAATTCACCCCTCCACTTT. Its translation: CASSLAGPPNSPLHF.

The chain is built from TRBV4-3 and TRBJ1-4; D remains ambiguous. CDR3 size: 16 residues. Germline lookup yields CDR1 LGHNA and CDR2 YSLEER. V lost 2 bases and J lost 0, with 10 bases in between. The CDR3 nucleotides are TGCGCCAGCAGCCAAAATACAGATCCAACTAATGAAAAACTGTTTTTT. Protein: CASSQNTDPTNEKLFF.

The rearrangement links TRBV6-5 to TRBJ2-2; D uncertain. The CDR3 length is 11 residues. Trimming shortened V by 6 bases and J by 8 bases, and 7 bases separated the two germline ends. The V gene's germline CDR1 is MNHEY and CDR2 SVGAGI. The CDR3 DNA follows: TGTGCCAGCAGAAAAACAGGGGAGCTGTTTTTT. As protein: CASRKTGELFF.

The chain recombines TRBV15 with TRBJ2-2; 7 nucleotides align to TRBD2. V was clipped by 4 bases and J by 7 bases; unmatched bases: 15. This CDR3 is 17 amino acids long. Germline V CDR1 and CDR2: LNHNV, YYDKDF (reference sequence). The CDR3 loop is CATSTLWSSGRFGELFF. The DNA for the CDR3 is TGTGCCACCAGCACCCTATGGAGTAGCGGGCGGTTCGGGGAGCTGTTTTTT.

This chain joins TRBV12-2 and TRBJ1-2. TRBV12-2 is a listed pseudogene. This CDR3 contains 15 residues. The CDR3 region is CASRFLAWGAYGYTF. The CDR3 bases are TGTGCAAGTCGCTTCCTCGCTTGGGGGGCCTATGGCTACACCTTC.

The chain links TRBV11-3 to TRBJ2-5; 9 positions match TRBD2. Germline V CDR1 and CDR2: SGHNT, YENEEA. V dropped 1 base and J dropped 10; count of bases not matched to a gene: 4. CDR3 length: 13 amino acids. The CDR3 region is CASSLGRGGLQYF. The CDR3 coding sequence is TGTGCCAGCAGCTTAGGGCGGGGGGGCCTCCAGTACTTC. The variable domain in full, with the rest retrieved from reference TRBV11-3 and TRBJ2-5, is EAGVVQSPRYKIIEKKQPVAFWCNPISGHNTLYWYLQNLGQGPELLIRYENEEAVDDSQLPKDRFSAERLKGVDSTLKIQPAELGDSAVYLCASSLGRGGLQYFGPGTRLLVL.

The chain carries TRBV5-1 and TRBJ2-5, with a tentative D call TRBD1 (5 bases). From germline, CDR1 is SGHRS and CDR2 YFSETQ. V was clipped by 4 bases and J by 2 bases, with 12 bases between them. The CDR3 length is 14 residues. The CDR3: CASSVDSPQETQYF. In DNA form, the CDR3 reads TGCGCCAGCAGCGTCGACAGCCCACAAGAGACCCAGTACTTC. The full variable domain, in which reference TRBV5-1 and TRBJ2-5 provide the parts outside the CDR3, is KAGVTQTPRYLIKTRGQQVTLSCSPISGHRSVSWYQQTPGQGLQFLFEYFSETQRNKGNFPGRFSGRQFSNSRSEMNVSTLELGDSALYLCASSVDSPQETQYFGPGTRLLVL.

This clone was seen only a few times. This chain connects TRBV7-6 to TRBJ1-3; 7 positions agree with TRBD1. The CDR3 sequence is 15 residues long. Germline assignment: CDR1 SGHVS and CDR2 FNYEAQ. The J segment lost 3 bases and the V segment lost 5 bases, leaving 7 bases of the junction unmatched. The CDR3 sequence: CASSPKGGLGNTIYF. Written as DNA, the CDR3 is TGTGCCAGCAGCCCGAAAGGGGGCCTTGGAAACACCATATATTTT.

This chain's CDR3 is CASSRSNEQFF. CDR3 DNA sequence: TGTGCCAGCAGTCGAAGCAATGAGCAGTTCTTC. The rearrangement joins TRBV25-1 to TRBJ2-1; no reliable D call. CDR3 length: 11 amino acids. Germline CDR1 MGHDK, CDR2 SYGVNS. V was pared by 5 bases and J by 6 bases, with 5 bases between.

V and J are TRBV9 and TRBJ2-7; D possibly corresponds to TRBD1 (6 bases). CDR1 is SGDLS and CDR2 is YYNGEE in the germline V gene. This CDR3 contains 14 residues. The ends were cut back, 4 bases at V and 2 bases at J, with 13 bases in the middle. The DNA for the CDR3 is TGTGCCAGCAGCTTTAAAACAGGGCCCTACGAGCAGTACTTC. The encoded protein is CASSFKTGPYEQYF.

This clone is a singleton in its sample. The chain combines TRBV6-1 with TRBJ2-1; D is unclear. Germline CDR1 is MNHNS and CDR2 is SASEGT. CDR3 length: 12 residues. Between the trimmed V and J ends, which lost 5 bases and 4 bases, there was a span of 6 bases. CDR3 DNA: TGTGCCAGCAGTAATTATTACAATGAGCAGTTCTTC. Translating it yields CASSNYYNEQFF.

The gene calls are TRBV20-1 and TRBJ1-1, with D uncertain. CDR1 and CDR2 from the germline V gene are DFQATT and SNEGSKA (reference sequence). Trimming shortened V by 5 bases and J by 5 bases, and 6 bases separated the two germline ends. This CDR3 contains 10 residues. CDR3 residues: CSAQKTEAFF. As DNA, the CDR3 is TGCAGTGCTCAGAAGACTGAAGCTTTCTTT.

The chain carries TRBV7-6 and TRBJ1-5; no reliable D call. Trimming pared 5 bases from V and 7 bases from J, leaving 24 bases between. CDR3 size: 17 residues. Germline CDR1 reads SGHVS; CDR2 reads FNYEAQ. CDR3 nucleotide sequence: TGTGCCAGCAGCCCCTCCTCGGGAACCGCCGGTTGGCAGCCCCAGCATTTT. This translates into CASSPSSGTAGWQPQHF.